The 25 T cell receptor beta chains below all came from one sample that was sequenced in a study of T cell responses to AZD1222 COVID-19 vaccine (dated by TCRdb to the early 2020s). To prepare the library, the immunoSEQ multiplex PCR assay was applied. TCRdb re-hosts the immuneACCESS table, in-frame sequences only. Its copies lack some clones; in the studies checked, an unresolved V gene accounts for under half of them, and the cause for the rest is not known. The sample data list more than 150,000 clones, and approximately 90% of these were observed just once. The top ten clonotypes cover 1.8% of the sample. In the paper's terms, the time point label means: baseline before first vaccination. The material was peripheral blood, obtained on day 0 of AZD1222 vaccination. These TCRs come from an adult in good health.

The rearrangement uses TRBV28 and TRBJ2-3; the D is unclear. CDR1 and CDR2 from the germline V gene are MDHEN and SYDVKM. CDR3 size: 15 residues. V gave up 6 bases and J gave up 2 bases, with 15 bases separating them. The chain's CDR3 is CASSRGGAATDTQYF. CDR3 nucleotides: TGTGCCAGCAGCCGCGGCGGAGCTGCCACAGATACGCAGTATTTT.

The gene calls are TRBV3-1 (or the pseudogene TRBV3-2) and TRBJ1-1; D uncertain. V was shortened by 1 base and J by 4 bases, with 22 bases between the two germline ends. CDR1 and CDR2 (germline): LGHDT, YNNKEL (reference sequence). This CDR3 spans 18 amino acids. CDR3 in amino acids: CASSQGGKSSPRSTEAFF. CDR3 nucleotide sequence: TGTGCCAGCAGCCAAGGAGGAAAAAGCTCCCCTCGATCCACTGAAGCTTTCTTT.

Points on this clone: The sample carries other DNA sequences with the same CDR3. V and J are TRBV6-2 or TRBV6-3 and TRBJ1-2; D remains ambiguous. The germline V gene encodes CDR1 MNHEY and CDR2 SVGEGT. V shed 0 bases and J shed 4 bases, with 6 bases lying between them. The CDR3 covers 13 residues. The CDR3, as DNA: TGTGCCAGCAGTTACTCTGGCAGCTATGGCTACACCTTC. Protein sequence: CASSYSGSYGYTF.

The rearrangement links TRBV28 to TRBJ2-5; D remains unclear. The CDR3 consists of 15 residues. The germline V gene encodes CDR1 MDHEN and CDR2 SYDVKM. Between the trimmed V and J ends, which lost 9 bases and 1 base, there was a span of 18 bases. The CDR3 loop is CASRGSNRVQETQYF. The CDR3 DNA is TGTGCCAGTAGAGGAAGTAATAGGGTCCAAGAGACCCAGTACTTC.

The chain carries TRBV6-6 and TRBJ1-2; no reliable D call. The ends were cut back, 2 bases at V and 6 bases at J, with 10 bases in the middle. CDR1 MNHNY and CDR2 SVGAGI come from the germline V gene (reference sequence). This CDR3 comprises 13 residues. The CDR3 nucleotides are TGTGCCAGCAGTTACAACATCTTGGATGGCTACACCTTC. Protein: CASSYNILDGYTF.

The V gene is TRBV6-2 or TRBV6-3, the J gene TRBJ2-2; D is uncertain. CDR3 length: 13 amino acids. V was cut by 4 bases and J by 7 bases, with 10 bases left in between. Germline V gene lookup returns CDR1 MNHEY and CDR2 SVGEGT. CDR3 in amino acids: CASSSGMGGELFF. CDR3 in DNA: TGTGCCAGCAGTTCCGGTATGGGCGGGGAGCTGTTTTTT.

This clone was observed a single time. The chain employs TRBV28 and TRBJ1-3; 9 bases line up with TRBD1. The CDR3 runs 16 residues. Germline V gene lookup returns CDR1 MDHEN and CDR2 SYDVKM. The J segment lost 5 bases and the V segment lost 1 base, leaving 6 bases of the junction unmatched. CDR3 residues: CASSLSTGQGRNTIYF. For the CDR3, the DNA is TGTGCCAGCAGTTTATCTACGGGACAGGGTAGAAACACCATATATTTT.

With regard to this clone: This is likely an artifact of a read error, given a far larger clone one base away. The chain has TRBV12-3 or TRBV12-4 and TRBJ1-1; D gene uncertain. Trimming took off 2 bases at V and 1 base at J, with 5 bases between the two ends. CDR3 length: 13 residues. The DNA for the CDR3 is TGTGCCAGCAGTTTATGGGGGAACACTGAAGCTTTCTTT. Translated, it gives CASSLWGNTEAFF.

The rearrangement links TRBV15 to TRBJ2-1; D uncertain. The CDR3 runs to 15 residues. V was shortened by 4 bases and J by 0 bases, with 10 bases between the two germline ends. Germline V CDR1 and CDR2: LNHNV, YYDKDF (reference sequence). CDR3 sequence (DNA): TGTGCCACCAGCACCCAAGGGAACTCCTACAATGAGCAGTTCTTC. Translated, it gives CATSTQGNSYNEQFF. Full variable domain (outside the CDR3, taken from reference TRBV15 and TRBJ2-1): DAMVIQNPRYQVTQFGKPVTLSCSQTLNHNVMYWYQQKSSQAPKLLFHYYDKDFNNEADTPDNFQSRRPNTSFCFLDIRSPGLGDTAMYLCATSTQGNSYNEQFFGPGTRLTVL.

The chain uses TRBV7-2 and TRBJ1-1; tentative D call: TRBD1 (6 bases). The CDR3 sequence is 14 residues long. Germline V gene sequence: CDR1 SGHTA, CDR2 FQGNSA. V gave up 5 bases and J gave up 3 bases, with 13 bases separating them. CDR3 bases: TGTGCCAGCAGCCCAGTAGGGGGGGACACTGAAGCTTTCTTT. Translation: CASSPVGGDTEAFF.

The genes are TRBV13 and TRBJ1-2; 7 bases are a match to TRBD1. Unmatched junction bases numbered 14, after V lost 5 bases and J lost 14 bases. The CDR3 covers 13 residues. Germline V gene sequence: CDR1 PRHDT, CDR2 FYEKMQ (reference sequence). The CDR3 sequence is CASSKNGTVSLTF. CDR3 sequence (DNA): TGTGCCAGCAGCAAAAACGGGACAGTTTCTCTTACCTTC. The variable domain in full, with the rest retrieved from reference TRBV13 and TRBJ1-2, is AAGVIQSPRHLIKEKRETATLKCYPIPRHDTVYWYQQGPGQDPQFLISFYEKMQSDKGSIPDRFSAQQFSDYHSELNMSSLELGDSALYFCASSKNGTVSLTFGSGTRLTVV.

The genes are TRBV7-8 and TRBJ2-3; the match to TRBD2 covers 9 bases. J was trimmed by 5 bases and V by 4 bases; bases with no gene match: 4. Germline loops: CDR1 SGHVS, CDR2 FQNEAQ. CDR3 size: 14 residues. The DNA for the CDR3 is TGTGCCAGCAGCTATAGCGGGAGCGGAGATACGCAGTATTTT. It yields the protein CASSYSGSGDTQYF.

The CDR3 DNA is TGTGCCAGCAGTGCCTGGGCCAACGTCCTGACTTTC. This gives the protein CASSAWANVLTF. The chain employs TRBV2 and TRBJ2-6; D unresolved. Germline values: CDR1 SNHLY, CDR2 FYNNEI. The V end lost 4 bases, the J end lost 5 bases, and 3 bases lay between the germline ends. The CDR3 extends over 12 amino acids.

The chain uses TRBV6-5 and TRBJ2-1; D could derive from TRBD1 or TRBD2 (5 bases each). Germline V gene lookup returns CDR1 MNHEY and CDR2 SVGAGI. This CDR3 is 16 amino acids long. Trimming stripped 1 base from V and 4 bases from J, with 14 bases between. Here the CDR3 DNA reads TGTGCCAGCAGTTACTACCCGGGGACGAGTTACAATGAGCAGTTCTTC. It encodes CASSYYPGTSYNEQFF.

This clone appeared once. V gene TRBV20-1 combines with J gene TRBJ1-2, with D hard to call. Trimming pared 3 bases from V and 7 bases from J, leaving 18 bases between. CDR1 and CDR2 from the germline V gene are DFQATT and SNEGSKA (reference sequence). The CDR3 runs 14 residues. The CDR3 sequence: CSASFSETLGGYTF. In nucleotides, the CDR3 is TGCAGTGCTAGTTTCTCTGAGACACTCGGTGGCTACACCTTC.

The V gene is TRBV10-2, the J gene TRBJ1-2, with 8 bases that match TRBD1. The V gene's germline CDR1 is WSHSY and CDR2 SAAADI. This CDR3 is built from 15 residues. V lost 5 bases and J lost 5; bases outside the gene matches: 10. DNA of the CDR3: TGCGCCAGCAGTCCCGGGACAGGTCAAGAATATGGCTACACCTTC. This encodes CASSPGTGQEYGYTF.

The genes are TRBV5-1 and TRBJ2-7, with 7 bases lining up with TRBD2. The trim removed 4 bases at V and 2 bases at J, leaving 9 bases unmatched. This CDR3 comprises 15 residues. Per the germline V gene, CDR1 is SGHRS and CDR2 is YFSETQ. Written as DNA, the CDR3 is TGCGCCAGCAGCCCCTTCAGCGGGGAGACCTACGAGCAGTACTTC. Translated: CASSPFSGETYEQYF.

V and J are TRBV5-4 and TRBJ1-2; D call uncertain. Between the trimmed V and J ends, which lost 4 bases and 4 bases, there was a span of 8 bases. CDR3 length: 12 amino acids. CDR1 is SGHNT, CDR2 YYREEE, per germline (reference sequence). This CDR3 reads CASSQIGYGYTF. The CDR3 DNA reads as TGTGCCAGCAGCCAGATAGGCTATGGCTACACCTTC.

The rearrangement uses TRBV24-1 and TRBJ2-7; a possible D gene is TRBD1 (5 bases). Germline CDR1 reads KGHDR; CDR2 reads SFDVKD. The CDR3 sequence is 16 residues long. V lost 3 bases to trimming and J lost 0 bases, with 14 bases between them. CDR3 coding DNA: TGTGCCACCAGTGATCCGACGACAGAAGGCTCCTACGAGCAGTACTTC. This codes for CATSDPTTEGSYEQYF.

The genes are TRBV5-5 and TRBJ2-3, with D perhaps matching TRBD2 (5 bases). CDR3 length: 15 amino acids. The germline V gene encodes CDR1 SGHKS and CDR2 YYEKEE (reference sequence). V lost 4 bases and J 0 bases, leaving 12 bases between the germline ends. The CDR3 DNA sequence: TGTGCCAGCAGCCCACCCCGGACTAGCACAGATACGCAGTATTTT. Protein: CASSPPRTSTDTQYF. The whole variable domain, remainder taken from reference TRBV5-5 and TRBJ2-3, is DAGVTQSPTHLIKTRGQQVTLRCSPISGHKSVSWYQQVLGQGPQFIFQYYEKEERGRGNFPDRFSARQFPNYSSELNVNALLLGDSALYLCASSPPRTSTDTQYFGPGTRLTVL.

The chain combines TRBV24-1 with TRBJ1-2; D is ambiguous. This CDR3 has 12 residues. The V gene's germline CDR1 is KGHDR and CDR2 SFDVKD. Trimming took 4 bases from V and 1 from J, leaving 3 bases between them. As DNA, the CDR3 is TGTGCCACCAGTGAAGGTAACTATGGCTACACCTTC. It translates to CATSEGNYGYTF.

CDR3 DNA: TGTGCCAGCTCACCAACCGGGACAGGGAATCAGCCCCAGCATTTT. Translated: CASSPTGTGNQPQHF. The rearrangement links TRBV18 to TRBJ1-5; 9 bases agree with TRBD1. In germline, CDR1 is KGHSH, CDR2 LQKENI. V lost 2 bases to trimming and J lost 4 bases; unmatched junction nucleotides: 3. The CDR3 is 15 amino acids.

V is TRBV5-1 and J is TRBJ2-3; no clear D. The germline V and J ends were trimmed by 0 bases and 5 bases, with 7 bases remaining between them. Germline V gene data show CDR1 as SGHRS and CDR2 as YFSETQ. The CDR3 has 13 amino acids. The CDR3: CASSLVWLDTQYF. CDR3 DNA sequence: TGCGCCAGCAGCTTGGTGTGGTTAGATACGCAGTATTTT.

The CDR3 is CASSLDLHGYTF. CDR3 nucleotides: TGTGCCAGCAGCTTAGATCTCCATGGCTACACCTTC. The gene calls are TRBV7-9 and TRBJ1-2; D remains unclear. The V end lost 1 base, the J end lost 6 bases, and 6 bases lay between the germline ends. The CDR3 contains 12 residues. Germline assignment: CDR1 SEHNR and CDR2 FQNEAQ (reference sequence). Together with reference TRBV7-9 and TRBJ1-2, the CDR3 gives the full variable domain: DTGVSQNPRHKITKRGQNVTFRCDPISEHNRLYWYRQTLGQGPEFLTYFQNEAQLEKSRLLSDRFSAERPKGSFSTLEIQRTEQGDSAMYLCASSLDLHGYTFGSGTRLTVV.

The chain employs TRBV4-3 and TRBJ2-3; 12 bases align to TRBD2. The CDR3 is made up of 17 amino acids. Trimming cost V 0 bases and J 2 bases; bases outside gene matches: 3. CDR1 is LGHNA, CDR2 YSLEER, per germline. CDR3 sequence: CASSQEASGRATDTQYF. The CDR3 nucleotides read TGCGCCAGCAGCCAAGAGGCTAGCGGGAGGGCCACAGATACGCAGTATTTT.